The T cell receptor beta chain described here comes from a study of read filtering for tumor transcriptome and immune sequencing. At the level of the study: IR-seq gave about 4.05 to 11 million TCR reads per sample; RNA-seq gave about 80 to 1,400.

Trimming shortened V by 0 bases and J by 4 bases, and 10 bases separated the two germline ends. The CDR3 spans 15 residues. The study, taken as a whole, reports: Compared with RNA-seq, IR-seq gave much higher clonotype depth and reliability.

From about 400 ng of RNA, a library with molecular barcoded alpha/delta and beta/gamma adaptors was made. One entry per CDR3 protein results from TCRdb running MiXCR on the reads. The sample shows tens of thousands of distinct CDR3 sequences, approximately 14% of them seen only once. Details on this clonotype: What it binds is not known.

The specimen was a population of CD138-negative cells sorted from bone marrow. The sequence derives from a donor aged 40 or over with multiple myeloma. The chain recombines TRBV12-3 or TRBV12-4 with TRBJ2-1; D is uncertain. This chain's CDR3 is CASSLAGSAYNEQFF. CDR3 nucleotides: TGTGCCAGCAGTTTAGCTGGAAGCGCTTACAATGAGCAGTTCTTC.